This T cell receptor (beta chain) was found in a study of graft-versus-host responses after intestinal transplantation. Germline CDR1 and CDR2: SGHTA and FQGNSA. V gave up 4 bases and J gave up 3 bases; unmatched junction bases: 6. This CDR3 has 15 amino acids. Study-level findings and limits: Circulating GvH clone levels at their peak were associated with HvG declines (early post-transplant).

The protocol was immunoSEQ multiplex PCR, while the TCRdb copy is restricted to in-frame clones and leaves out a portion. The data contain almost 85,000 clones, 90% to 95% of them singletons. Note on this clone: Its antigen is still unknown.

The sequencing here drew on unstimulated CD4+ T cells sorted from spleen or lymph node cells, taken before intestinal transplant. The TCR was taken from a human donor who received an intestinal transplant. The chain has TRBV7-2 and TRBJ1-3, with 7 bases matching TRBD1. Here the CDR3 DNA reads TGTGCCAGCAGCTCAGAGACAGGGTATGGAAACACCATATATTTT. It specifies CASSSETGYGNTIYF.